This T cell receptor beta chain came from a study of blood T cell repertoires in COVID-19. For the study at large: Samples came from the United States, Italy and Spain, spanning acute and convalescent COVID-19. T cells, B-cell-depleted T cells, or PBMCs supplied cDNA or gDNA.

Authors' methods: Amplifying reference gene primers gave estimates of nucleated cell counts. This table comes from immunoSEQ multiplex PCR, and its TCRdb copy is limited to in-frame clones, with some not included. V and J calls and clone size are copied from that table; D and trimming were computed from the DNA. The table records 60,000 or so clones, about 91% of them present only once. V lost 1 base and J lost 6, with 7 bases in between. Germline CDR1 is SGHVS and CDR2 is FNYEAQ. The CDR3 is made up of 13 amino acids. Specimen: peripheral blood. The chain employs TRBV7-6 and TRBJ1-5; D is ambiguous. This clonotype was obtained from a woman aged 55-69 years with active COVID-19. CDR3 amino acids: CASSLGRGQPQHF. CDR3 in DNA: TGTGCCAGCAGCTTAGGGCGGGGTCAGCCCCAGCATTTT. The full variable domain, with the rest looked up from reference TRBV7-6 and TRBJ1-5, is GAGVSQSPRYKVTKRGQDVALRCDPISGHVSLYWYRQALGQGPEFLTYFNYEAQQDKSGLPNDRFSAERPEGSISTLTIQRTEQRDSAMYRCASSLGRGQPQHFGDGTRLSIL.